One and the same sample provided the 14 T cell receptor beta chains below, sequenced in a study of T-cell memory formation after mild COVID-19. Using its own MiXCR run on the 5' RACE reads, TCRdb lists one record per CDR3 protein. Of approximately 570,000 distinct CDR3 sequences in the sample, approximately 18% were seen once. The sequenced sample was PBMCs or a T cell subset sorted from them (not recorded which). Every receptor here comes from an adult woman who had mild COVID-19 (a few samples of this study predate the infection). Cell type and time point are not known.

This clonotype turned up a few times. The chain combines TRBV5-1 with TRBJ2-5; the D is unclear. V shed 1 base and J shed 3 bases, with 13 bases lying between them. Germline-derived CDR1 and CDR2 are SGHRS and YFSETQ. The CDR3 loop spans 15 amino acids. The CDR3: CASSLRAALEETQYF. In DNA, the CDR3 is TGCGCCAGCAGCTTGAGGGCGGCGCTGGAAGAGACCCAGTACTTC.

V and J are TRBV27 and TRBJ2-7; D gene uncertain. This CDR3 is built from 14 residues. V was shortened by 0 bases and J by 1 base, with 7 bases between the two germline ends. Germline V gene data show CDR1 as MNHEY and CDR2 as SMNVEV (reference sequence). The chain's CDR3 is CASSLSMQSYEQYF. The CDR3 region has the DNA TGTGCCAGCAGTTTATCGATGCAATCCTACGAGCAGTACTTC.

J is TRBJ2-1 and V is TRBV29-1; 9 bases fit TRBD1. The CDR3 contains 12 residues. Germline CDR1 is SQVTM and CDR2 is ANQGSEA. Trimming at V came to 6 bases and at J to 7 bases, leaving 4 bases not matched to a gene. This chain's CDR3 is CSVGTGINEQFF. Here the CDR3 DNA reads TGCAGCGTCGGGACAGGGATTAATGAGCAGTTCTTC.

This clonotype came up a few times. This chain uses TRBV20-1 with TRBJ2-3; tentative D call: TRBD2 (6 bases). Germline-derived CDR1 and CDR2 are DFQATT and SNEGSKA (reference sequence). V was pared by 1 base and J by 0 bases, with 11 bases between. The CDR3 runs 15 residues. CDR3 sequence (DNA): TGCAGTGCTAGAGTCGGGGGAATTAGCACAGATACGCAGTATTTT. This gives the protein CSARVGGISTDTQYF.

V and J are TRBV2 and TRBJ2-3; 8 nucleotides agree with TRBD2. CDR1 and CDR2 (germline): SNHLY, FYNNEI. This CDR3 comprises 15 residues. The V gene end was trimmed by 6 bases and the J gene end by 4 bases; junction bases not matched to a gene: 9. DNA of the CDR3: TGTGCCAGCAGACGCACCGGGGGGGGGTCAGATACGCAGTATTTT. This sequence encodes CASRRTGGGSDTQYF.

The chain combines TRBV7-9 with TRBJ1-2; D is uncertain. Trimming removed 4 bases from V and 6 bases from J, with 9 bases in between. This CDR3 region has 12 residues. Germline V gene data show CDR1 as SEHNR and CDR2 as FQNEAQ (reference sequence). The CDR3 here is CASSYGGNGYTF. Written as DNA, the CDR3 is TGTGCCAGCAGCTACGGAGGGAATGGCTACACCTTC.

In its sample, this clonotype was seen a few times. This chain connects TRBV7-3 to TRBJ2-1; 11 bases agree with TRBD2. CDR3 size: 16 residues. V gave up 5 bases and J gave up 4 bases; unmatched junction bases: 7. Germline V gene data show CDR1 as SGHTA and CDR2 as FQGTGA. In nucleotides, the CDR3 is TGTGCCAGCAGCGCAGCCGGGACTAGCGGTTACAATGAGCAGTTCTTC. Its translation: CASSAAGTSGYNEQFF.

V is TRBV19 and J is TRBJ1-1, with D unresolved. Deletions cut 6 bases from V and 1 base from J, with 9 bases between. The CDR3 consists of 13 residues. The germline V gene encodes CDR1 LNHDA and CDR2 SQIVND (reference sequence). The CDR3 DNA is TGTGCCAGTAGGGCTTTCGGGAACACTGAAGCTTTCTTT. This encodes CASRAFGNTEAFF. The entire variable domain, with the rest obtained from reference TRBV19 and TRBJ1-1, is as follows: DGGITQSPKYLFRKEGQNVTLSCEQNLNHDAMYWYRQDPGQGLRLIYYSQIVNDFQKGDIAEGYSVSREKKESFPLTVTSAQKNPTAFYLCASRAFGNTEAFFGQGTRLTVV.

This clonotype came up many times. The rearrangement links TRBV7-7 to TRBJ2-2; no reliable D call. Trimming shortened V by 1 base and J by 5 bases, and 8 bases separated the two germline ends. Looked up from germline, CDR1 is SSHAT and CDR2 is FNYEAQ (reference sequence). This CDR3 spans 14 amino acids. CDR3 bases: TGTGCCAGCAGCTTAGATACTAAAACCGGGGAGCTGTTTTTT. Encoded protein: CASSLDTKTGELFF.

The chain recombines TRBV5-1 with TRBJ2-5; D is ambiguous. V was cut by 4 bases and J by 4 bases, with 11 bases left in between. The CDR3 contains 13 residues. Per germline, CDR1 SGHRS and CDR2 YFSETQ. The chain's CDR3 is CASSRWSGETQYF. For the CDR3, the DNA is TGCGCCAGCAGCCGTTGGAGTGGAGAGACCCAGTACTTC.

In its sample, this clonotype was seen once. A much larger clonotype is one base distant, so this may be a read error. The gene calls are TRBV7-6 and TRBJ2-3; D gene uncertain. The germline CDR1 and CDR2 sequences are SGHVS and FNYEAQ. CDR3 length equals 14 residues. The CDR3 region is CSSSLEGLTDTQYF. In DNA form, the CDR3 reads TGTTCCAGCAGCTTAGAAGGGTTGACAGATACGCAGTATTTT. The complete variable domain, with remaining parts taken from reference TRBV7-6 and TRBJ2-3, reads GAGVSQSPRYKVTKRGQDVALRCDPISGHVSLYWYRQALGQGPEFLTYFNYEAQQDKSGLPNDRFSAERPEGSISTLTIQRTEQRDSAMYRCSSSLEGLTDTQYFGPGTRLTVL.

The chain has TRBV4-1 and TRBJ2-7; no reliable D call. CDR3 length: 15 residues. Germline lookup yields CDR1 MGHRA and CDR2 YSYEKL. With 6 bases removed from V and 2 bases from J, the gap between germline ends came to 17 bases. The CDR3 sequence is CASRQLGINTYEQYF. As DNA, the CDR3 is TGCGCCAGCAGACAGTTGGGGATTAACACCTACGAGCAGTACTTC.

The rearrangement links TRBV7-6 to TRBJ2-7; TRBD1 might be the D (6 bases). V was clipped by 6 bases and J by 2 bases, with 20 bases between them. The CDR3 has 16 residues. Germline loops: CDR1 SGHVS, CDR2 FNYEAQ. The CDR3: CASSQEPQGLTYEQYF. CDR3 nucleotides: TGTGCCAGCAGTCAAGAACCTCAGGGGTTGACCTACGAGCAGTACTTC.

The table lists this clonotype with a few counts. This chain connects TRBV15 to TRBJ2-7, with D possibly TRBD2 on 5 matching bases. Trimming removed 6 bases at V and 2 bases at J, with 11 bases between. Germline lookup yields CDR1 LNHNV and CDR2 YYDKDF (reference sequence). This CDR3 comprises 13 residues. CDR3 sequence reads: CATSGEGTYEQYF. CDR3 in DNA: TGTGCCACCAGTGGTGAGGGAACCTACGAGCAGTACTTC. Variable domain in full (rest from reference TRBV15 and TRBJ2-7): DAMVIQNPRYQVTQFGKPVTLSCSQTLNHNVMYWYQQKSSQAPKLLFHYYDKDFNNEADTPDNFQSRRPNTSFCFLDIRSPGLGDTAMYLCATSGEGTYEQYFGPGTRLTVT.